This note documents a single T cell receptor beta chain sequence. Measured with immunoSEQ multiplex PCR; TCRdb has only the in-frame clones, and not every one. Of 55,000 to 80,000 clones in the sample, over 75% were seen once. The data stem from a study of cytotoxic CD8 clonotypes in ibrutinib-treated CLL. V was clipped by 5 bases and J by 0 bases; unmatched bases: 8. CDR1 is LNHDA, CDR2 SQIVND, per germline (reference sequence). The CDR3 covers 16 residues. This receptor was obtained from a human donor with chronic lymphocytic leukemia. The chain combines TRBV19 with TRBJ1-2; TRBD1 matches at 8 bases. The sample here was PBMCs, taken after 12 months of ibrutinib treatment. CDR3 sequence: CASSPAGTGSNYGYTF. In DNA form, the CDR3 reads TGTGCCAGTAGTCCCGCCGGGACAGGTTCTAACTATGGCTACACCTTC. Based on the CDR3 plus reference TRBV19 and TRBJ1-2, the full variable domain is DGGITQSPKYLFRKEGQNVTLSCEQNLNHDAMYWYRQDPGQGLRLIYYSQIVNDFQKGDIAEGYSVSREKKESFPLTVTSAQKNPTAFYLCASSPAGTGSNYGYTFGSGTRLTVV.